A selection of T cell receptor beta chains follows, all from one sample in a study of shared clonotypes between healthy human individuals. Here immunoSEQ multiplex PCR was the method, and the copy in TCRdb shows in-frame clones only, minus some. The table includes 2,100,000 or so clones, 90% to 96% detected once. Sequencing input: naive CD4+ T cells sorted from blood. The receptors were sampled from a man younger than 30 in good health. CDR3s include the opening cysteine and the closing phenylalanine or tryptophan. A D gene is named only where the DNA matches it firmly.

v_gene	d_gene	j_gene	CDR3nt	CDR3aa
TRBV4-3	TRBD1	TRBJ1-2	TGCGCCAGCAGCCGGTCCTCAGGGGGCGCCGGCTACACCTTC	CASSRSSGGAGYTF
TRBV5-1	-	TRBJ2-1	TGCGCCAGCAGCCCCTCTAGCTACAATGAGCAGTTCTTC	CASSPSSYNEQFF
TRBV25-1	-	TRBJ1-6	TGTGCCAGCAGTGACGTCCCGGGCGTTAATTCACCCCTCCACTTT	CASSDVPGVNSPLHF
TRBV28	-	TRBJ2-4	TGTGCCAGCAGTCCTATAACCTTAGCCAAAAACATTCAGTACTTC	CASSPITLAKNIQYF
TRBV18	-	TRBJ1-2	TGTGCCAGCTCACCAGGATCATCTAACTATGGCTACACCTTC	CASSPGSSNYGYTF
TRBV7-5	-	TRBJ2-1	TGTGCCAGAAGCTTAGGCGGTCACGGCCTCGCGGAGAATGAGCAGTTCTTC	CARSLGGHGLAENEQFF
TRBV10-2	TRBD1	TRBJ1-3	TGCGCCAGCAGTGACCTTACCTCCGGGACAGGGGGCCGAGGAAACACCATATATTTT	CASSDLTSGTGGRGNTIYF
TRBV5-1	TRBD2	TRBJ2-7	TGCGCCAGCAGCTCCCCGGGACTAGCGGGAGTAAACGAGCAGTACTTC	CASSSPGLAGVNEQYF
TRBV30	-	TRBJ1-5	TGTGCCTGGGGACAGACCAATCAGCCCCAGCATTTT	CAWGQTNQPQHF
TRBV6-5	-	TRBJ2-2	TGTGCCAGCCAGGCGGGGCCCGCAACCGGGGAGCTGTTTTTT	CASQAGPATGELFF
TRBV10-1	-	TRBJ2-5	TGCGCCAGCAGTGACTCGATCTCGACAAGAAGACAAGAGACCCAGTACTTC	CASSDSISTRRQETQYF
TRBV7-9	-	TRBJ1-1	TGTGCCAGCAGCTTAGTAGGATCAGGGAAAGAAGCTTTCTTT	CASSLVGSGKEAFF
TRBV28	TRBD1	TRBJ1-4	TGTGCCAGCAGACCCGACAGGGGTGAAAAACTGTTTTTT	CASRPDRGEKLFF
TRBV5-1	-	TRBJ2-3	TGCGCCAGCAGCTTGGGAGGGGTGGATACGCAGTATTTT	CASSLGGVDTQYF
TRBV10-3	-	TRBJ1-1	TGTGCCATCAGTGGACACAACACTGAAGCTTTCTTT	CAISGHNTEAFF
TRBV6-5	-	TRBJ2-7	TGTGCCAGCAGGGGGGCTGATTCCTACGAGCAGTACTTC	CASRGADSYEQYF
TRBV19	-	TRBJ1-4	TGTGCCAGTAGTACCCCCTACAGGGTTACTAATGAAAAACTGTTTTTT	CASSTPYRVTNEKLFF
TRBV30	-	TRBJ1-5	TGTGCCTGGGCCCTTTCTTCGCCCGGCAATCAGCCCCAGCATTTT	CAWALSSPGNQPQHF
TRBV2	-	TRBJ2-7	TGTGCCAGCACACAGACCTACGAGCAGTACTTC	CASTQTYEQYF
TRBV10-3	TRBD1	TRBJ1-3	TGTGCCATCAGTGGGGGGACAGGGGCTGGAAACACCATATATTTT	CAISGGTGAGNTIYF
TRBV6-4	-	TRBJ1-5	TGTGCCAGCAGCCCGGGAATGGGGCAGCCCCAGCATTTT	CASSPGMGQPQHF
TRBV6-5	TRBD2	TRBJ2-3	TGTGCCAGCAGGGGGACTAGCGGGAGAGGAGATACGCAGTATTTT	CASRGTSGRGDTQYF